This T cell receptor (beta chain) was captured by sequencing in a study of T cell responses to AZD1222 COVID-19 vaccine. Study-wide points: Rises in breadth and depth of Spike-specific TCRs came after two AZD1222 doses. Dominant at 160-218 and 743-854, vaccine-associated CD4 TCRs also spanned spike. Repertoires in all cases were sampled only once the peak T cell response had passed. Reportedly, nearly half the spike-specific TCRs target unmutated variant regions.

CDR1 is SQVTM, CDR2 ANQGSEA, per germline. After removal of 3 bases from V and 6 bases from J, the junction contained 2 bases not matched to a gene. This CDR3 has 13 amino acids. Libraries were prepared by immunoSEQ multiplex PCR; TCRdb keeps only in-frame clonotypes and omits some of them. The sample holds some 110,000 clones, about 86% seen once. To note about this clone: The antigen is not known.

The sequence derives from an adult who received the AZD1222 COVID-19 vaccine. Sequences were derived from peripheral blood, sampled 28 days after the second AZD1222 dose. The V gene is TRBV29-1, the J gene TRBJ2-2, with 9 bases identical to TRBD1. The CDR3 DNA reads TGCAGCGTTGAGAGACAGGGGGCCGGGGAGCTGTTTTTT. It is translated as CSVERQGAGELFF.